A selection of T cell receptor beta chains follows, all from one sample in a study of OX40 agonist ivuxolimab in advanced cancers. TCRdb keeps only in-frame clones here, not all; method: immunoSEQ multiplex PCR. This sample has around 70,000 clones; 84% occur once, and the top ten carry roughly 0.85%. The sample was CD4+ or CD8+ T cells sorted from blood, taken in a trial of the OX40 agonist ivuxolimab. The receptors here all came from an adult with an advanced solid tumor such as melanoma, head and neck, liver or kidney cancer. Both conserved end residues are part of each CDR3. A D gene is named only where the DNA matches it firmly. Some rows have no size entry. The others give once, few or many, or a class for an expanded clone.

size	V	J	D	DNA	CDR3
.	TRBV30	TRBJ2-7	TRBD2	TGTGCCTACCAGCGGGAGCCCCCCTACGAGCAGTACTTC	CAYQREPPYEQYF
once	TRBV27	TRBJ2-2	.	TGTGCCAGCGCAAACTCAGGGGCGGGGGCGGGCGGGGAGCTGTTTTTT	CASANSGAGAGGELFF
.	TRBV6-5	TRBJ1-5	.	TGTGCCAGCAGTTACTCGAGGGGGGGGAATCAGCCCCAGCATTTT	CASSYSRGGNQPQHF
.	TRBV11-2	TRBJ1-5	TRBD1	TGTGCCAGCAGCCACCCACCTGGGACAGGTTTAAATCAGCCCCAGCATTTT	CASSHPPGTGLNQPQHF
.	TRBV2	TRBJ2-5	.	TGTGCCAGCATCCCCAGGAACTCGGGGGAGACCCAGTACTTC	CASIPRNSGETQYF
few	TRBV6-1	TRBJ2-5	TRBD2	TGTGCCAGCAGTGAATTTAGCGGGACAATCCCGGAGCAGTACTTC	CASSEFSGTIPEQYF
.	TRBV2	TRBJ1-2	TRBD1	TGTGCCAGCCTGCGGGGACAGGGGGCCTATGGCTACACCTTC	CASLRGQGAYGYTF
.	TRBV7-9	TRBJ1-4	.	TGTGCCAGCTCCCTTGGGACGGGGCCCAATGAAAAACTGTTTTTT	CASSLGTGPNEKLFF
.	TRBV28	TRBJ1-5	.	TGTGCCACCACCCTTGGAATCTATAGCAATCAGCCCCAGCATTTT	CATTLGIYSNQPQHF
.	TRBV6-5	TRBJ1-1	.	TGTGCCAGCAGTTACAGCAGGGTCGGGAACACTGAAGCTTTCTTT	CASSYSRVGNTEAFF